Listed below are T cell receptor beta chains from one sample, sequenced in a study of regulatory T cells in long-lasting Graves disease. MiXCR, run by TCRdb on the multiplex PCR reads, gives a single entry per CDR3 protein. The table shows roughly 610,000 distinct CDR3 sequences, with 15% to 20% occurring only once. In addition, the sample was reused for a study of T cells in Graves' hyperthyroidism and ophthalmopathy.

Sample: peripheral blood mononuclear cells (PBMCs), taken at new diagnosis, from a patient treated with antithyroid drugs. The receptors derive from a man aged 18 to 35 with Graves disease. The CDR3 runs from the conserved cysteine through the conserved F or W.

j_call: TRBJ2-7
v_call: TRBV29-1
cdr3_aa: CSVGGLSSSVFGDEQYF

j_call: TRBJ1-2
v_call: TRBV25-1
cdr3_aa: CASSGQGTMARAF

j_call: TRBJ1-2
v_call: TRBV3-1
cdr3_aa: CASSQAPRDYGYTF

j_call: TRBJ2-2
v_call: TRBV27
cdr3_aa: CASSGYLGTGVGGELFF

j_call: TRBJ1-5
v_call: TRBV20-1
cdr3_aa: CSAPGVGGNQPQHF

j_call: TRBJ1-1
v_call: TRBV30
cdr3_aa: CAWAGQGRAEAFF

j_call: TRBJ1-4
v_call: TRBV20-1
cdr3_aa: CSASGTVNEKLFF

j_call: TRBJ2-7
v_call: TRBV19
cdr3_aa: CASSSRLGTLTLEQYF

j_call: TRBJ2-7
v_call: TRBV27
cdr3_aa: CASSTLGEGSEQYF

j_call: TRBJ2-7
v_call: TRBV10-3
cdr3_aa: CAISLTGNPHEQYF

j_call: TRBJ1-5
v_call: TRBV5-1
cdr3_aa: CASSLEVNQPQHF

j_call: TRBJ2-6
v_call: TRBV28
cdr3_aa: CASSLYSNSGANVLTF

j_call: TRBJ2-1
v_call: TRBV20-1
cdr3_aa: CSALGLSYNEQFF

j_call: TRBJ2-2
v_call: TRBV28
cdr3_aa: CASSLRVEVGELFF

j_call: TRBJ1-1
v_call: TRBV3-1
cdr3_aa: CASSQDDRQGVNEAFF

j_call: TRBJ2-5
v_call: TRBV13
cdr3_aa: CASSSGGQGDQETQYF

j_call: TRBJ2-1
v_call: TRBV27
cdr3_aa: CASSSGHLYNGQFF

j_call: TRBJ2-5
v_call: TRBV12-3/TRBV12-4
cdr3_aa: CASSLEGRTQETQYF

j_call: TRBJ2-2
v_call: TRBV12-3/TRBV12-4
cdr3_aa: CASSLETSGRGNTGELFF

j_call: TRBJ1-5
v_call: TRBV19
cdr3_aa: CASRQPGEGNQPQHF

j_call: TRBJ1-3
v_call: TRBV5-1
cdr3_aa: CASSLGQGATGNTIYF

j_call: TRBJ2-7
v_call: TRBV7-6
cdr3_aa: CASSPTRQGAPYEQYF

j_call: TRBJ2-3
v_call: TRBV5-1
cdr3_aa: CASSLDRDTQYF

j_call: TRBJ2-5
v_call: TRBV6-1
cdr3_aa: CASSGGPGRGETQYF

j_call: TRBJ2-1
v_call: TRBV30
cdr3_aa: CASPVSGQNYNEQFF

j_call: TRBJ2-1
v_call: TRBV9
cdr3_aa: CASSPPNYNEQFF

j_call: NA
v_call: TRBV14
cdr3_aa: CASSQKRGRTETQYF

j_call: TRBJ1-6
v_call: TRBV5-1
cdr3_aa: CASSLVGFRADSPLHF

j_call: TRBJ1-1
v_call: TRBV7-2
cdr3_aa: CASSRRHTEAFF

j_call: TRBJ1-5
v_call: TRBV12-3/TRBV12-4
cdr3_aa: CASSLGLSQAQHF

j_call: TRBJ1-6
v_call: TRBV20-1
cdr3_aa: CSASVKGEYSPLHF

j_call: TRBJ2-7
v_call: TRBV20-1
cdr3_aa: CSATGSISYEQYF

j_call: TRBJ1-5
v_call: TRBV5-1
cdr3_aa: CASSLGQGSFRDQPQHF

j_call: TRBJ1-1
v_call: TRBV5-4
cdr3_aa: CASSHGAEENTEAFF

j_call: TRBJ2-5
v_call: TRBV9
cdr3_aa: CASSGLAGGPGGQETQYF

j_call: TRBJ1-1
v_call: TRBV27
cdr3_aa: CASSFTGSNTEAFF

j_call: TRBJ2-1
v_call: TRBV11-2
cdr3_aa: CATQTGGRENEQFF

j_call: TRBJ2-7
v_call: TRBV30
cdr3_aa: CAWSVPGQLSYEQYF

j_call: TRBJ2-1
v_call: TRBV18
cdr3_aa: CASSPTTGYNEQFF

j_call: TRBJ2-1
v_call: TRBV20-1
cdr3_aa: CSARARQGVGNEQFF

j_call: TRBJ1-1
v_call: TRBV24-1
cdr3_aa: CATSDATGGAFF

j_call: TRBJ1-6
v_call: TRBV2
cdr3_aa: CASSEGDPQRSPLHF

j_call: TRBJ1-5
v_call: TRBV28
cdr3_aa: CASTPGEYSNQPQHF

j_call: TRBJ2-3
v_call: TRBV7-2
cdr3_aa: CASSLDGTSAITQYF

j_call: TRBJ2-1
v_call: TRBV5-1
cdr3_aa: CASSPPWFNEQFF

j_call: TRBJ1-3
v_call: TRBV30
cdr3_aa: CALKLSGNTIYF

j_call: TRBJ2-1
v_call: TRBV20-1
cdr3_aa: CSARRGRENYNEQFF

j_call: TRBJ1-5
v_call: TRBV24-1
cdr3_aa: CATSVPTTSGTGWYSNQPQHF

j_call: TRBJ2-2
v_call: TRBV30
cdr3_aa: CAWSPGTSVSGELFF

j_call: TRBJ1-2
v_call: TRBV4-1
cdr3_aa: CASSHQGEDYGYTF

j_call: TRBJ2-3
v_call: TRBV7-9
cdr3_aa: CASSLVGARFTDTQYF

j_call: TRBJ1-5
v_call: TRBV11-3
cdr3_aa: CASSLVWLPDQPQHF

j_call: TRBJ1-1
v_call: TRBV6-1
cdr3_aa: CASSEDMTASAFF

j_call: TRBJ1-5
v_call: TRBV30
cdr3_aa: CAWSSGYNQPQHF